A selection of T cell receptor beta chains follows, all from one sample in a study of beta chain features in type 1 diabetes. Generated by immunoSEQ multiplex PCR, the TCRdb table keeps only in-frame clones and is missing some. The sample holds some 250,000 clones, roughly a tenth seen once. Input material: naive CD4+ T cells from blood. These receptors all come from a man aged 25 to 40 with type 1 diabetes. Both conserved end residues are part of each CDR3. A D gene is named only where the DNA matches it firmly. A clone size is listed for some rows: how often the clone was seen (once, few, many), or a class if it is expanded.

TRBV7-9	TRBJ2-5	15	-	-	TGTGCCAGCACGGCGCGGGGGCGCATTCCAGAGACCCAGTACTTC	CASTARGRIPETQYF
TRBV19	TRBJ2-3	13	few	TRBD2	TGTGCCAGTAATAGCGGGGTCACAGATACGCAGTATTTT	CASNSGVTDTQYF
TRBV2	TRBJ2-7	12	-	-	TGTGCCAGCAGTGAAGCGACATACGAGCAGTACTTC	CASSEATYEQYF
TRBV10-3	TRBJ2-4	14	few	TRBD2	TGTGCCATCAGTGAACGGGGGGGGTCTAACATTCAGTACTTC	CAISERGGSNIQYF
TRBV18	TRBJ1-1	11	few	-	TGTGCCAGCTCACTGGGGCAGGAAGCTTTCTTT	CASSLGQEAFF
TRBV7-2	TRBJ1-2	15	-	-	TGTGCCAGCAGCCCGACGCAGGGATTCAGATCGGGCTACACCTTC	CASSPTQGFRSGYTF
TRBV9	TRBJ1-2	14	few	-	TGTGCCAGCAGCTCAACCCCCTGGGCCTCGGGCTACACCTTC	CASSSTPWASGYTF
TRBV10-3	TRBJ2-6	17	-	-	TGTGCCATCAGTGAGGCAGGATCAAGCTCTGGGGCCAACGTCCTGACTTTC	CAISEAGSSSGANVLTF
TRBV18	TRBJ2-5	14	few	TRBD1	TGTGCCAGCTCACCTCGGACAGGGCAAGAGACCCAGTACTTC	CASSPRTGQETQYF
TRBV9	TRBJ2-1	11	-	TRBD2	TGTGCCAGCAGCTTCGGGGGGGAGCAGTTCTTC	CASSFGGEQFF
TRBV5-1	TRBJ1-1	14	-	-	TGCGCCAGCAGCTTTCCACAGGGTACGTCTGAAGCTTTCTTT	CASSFPQGTSEAFF
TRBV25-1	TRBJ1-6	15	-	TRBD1	TGTGCCAGCAGTGACCCAGGGGGCGGGGATTCACCCCTCCACTTT	CASSDPGGGDSPLHF
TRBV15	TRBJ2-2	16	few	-	TGTGCCACCAGCAGAGATCAGGGGGGCTCACCCGGGGAGCTGTTTTTT	CATSRDQGGSPGELFF
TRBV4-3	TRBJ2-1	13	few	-	TGCGCCAGCAGCCGAGACAGGTTCAATGAGCAGTTCTTC	CASSRDRFNEQFF
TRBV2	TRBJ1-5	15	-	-	TGTGCCAGCAGTGAGTCAGATCATAGCAATCAGCCCCAGCATTTT	CASSESDHSNQPQHF
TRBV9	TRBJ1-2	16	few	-	TGTGCCAGCAGCGTAGCAGTCAGGGGCGGAAGGCTCGGCTACACCTTC	CASSVAVRGGRLGYTF
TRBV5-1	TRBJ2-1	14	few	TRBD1	TGCGCCAGCAGCTGGGACAGGGGGCAGCGTGAGCAGTTCTTC	CASSWDRGQREQFF
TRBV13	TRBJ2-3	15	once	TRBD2	TGTGCCAGCAGCCCCTCGGGGGGGCTCACAGATACGCAGTATTTT	CASSPSGGLTDTQYF
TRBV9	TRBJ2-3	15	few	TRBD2	TGTGCCAGCAGCGTCGGGACTAGCATAACAGATACGCAGTATTTT	CASSVGTSITDTQYF
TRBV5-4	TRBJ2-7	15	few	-	TGTGCCAGCAGCTTGGCCGGAGGGAGCTCCTACGAGCAGTACTTC	CASSLAGGSSYEQYF
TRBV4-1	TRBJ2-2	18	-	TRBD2	TGCGCCAGCAGCCAAATTTTGCTAGCGGGGGAGATCACCGGGGAGCTGTTTTTT	CASSQILLAGEITGELFF
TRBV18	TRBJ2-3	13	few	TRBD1	TGTGCCAGCTCTCGGGACAGGGGGAATACGCAGTATTTT	CASSRDRGNTQYF
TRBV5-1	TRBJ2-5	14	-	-	TGCGCCAGCAGTGGCCCGCAGGGTCCAGAGACCCAGTACTTC	CASSGPQGPETQYF
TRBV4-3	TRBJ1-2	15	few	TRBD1	TGCGCCAGCAGCCAGGACCCCCGGGACAGTGATGGCTACACCTTC	CASSQDPRDSDGYTF
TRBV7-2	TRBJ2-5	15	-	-	TGTGCCAGCAGCTCGGGACAAACGTATGCTGGGACCCAGTACTTC	CASSSGQTYAGTQYF
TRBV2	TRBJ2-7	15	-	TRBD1	TGTGCCAGCAGCATGGGACAGCGCCGCTCCCACGAGCAGTACTTC	CASSMGQRRSHEQYF
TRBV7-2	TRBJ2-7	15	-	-	TGTGCCAGCAGCTCGTCGGACAGCTCTACCTACGAGCAGTACTTC	CASSSSDSSTYEQYF
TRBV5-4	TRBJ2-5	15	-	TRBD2	TGTGCCAGCAGCTCCCTGACTAGCGGGGGCGAGACCCAGTACTTC	CASSSLTSGGETQYF
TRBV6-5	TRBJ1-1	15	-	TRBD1	TGTGCCAGCAGCCGGGGACAGGGGTACGGCACTGAAGCTTTCTTT	CASSRGQGYGTEAFF
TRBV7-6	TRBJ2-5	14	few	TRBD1	TGTGCCAGCAGCACAGGGACAGGGGGAGAGACCCAGTACTTC	CASSTGTGGETQYF
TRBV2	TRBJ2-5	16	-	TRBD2	TGTGCCAGCAGTGAGGGACTAAACTTCCCGCAAGAGACCCAGTACTTC	CASSEGLNFPQETQYF
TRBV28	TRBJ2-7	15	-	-	TGTGCCAGCAGTTTCGCAGGAACTCTCTCCTACGAGCAGTACTTC	CASSFAGTLSYEQYF
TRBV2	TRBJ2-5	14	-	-	TGTGCCAGCAGTAGCCTATCCTTGTCTGAGACCCAGTACTTC	CASSSLSLSETQYF
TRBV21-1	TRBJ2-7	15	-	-	TGTGCCAGCAGCAACCCAAGGGGGGGCTCCAACGAGCAGTACTTC	CASSNPRGGSNEQYF
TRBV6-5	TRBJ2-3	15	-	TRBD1	TGTGCCAGCAGTTGGGACAGGGGGCCGGGAGATACGCAGTATTTT	CASSWDRGPGDTQYF
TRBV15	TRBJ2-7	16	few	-	TGTGCCACCAGCAAAGTTGCGGGACAGTACACTTTGGAGCAGTACTTC	CATSKVAGQYTLEQYF
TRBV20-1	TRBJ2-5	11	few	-	TGCAGTGCTAGAGAATCGGAGACCCAGTACTTC	CSARESETQYF
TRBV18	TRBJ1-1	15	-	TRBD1	TGTGCCAGCTCACCACGACAGGGCCAGAACACTGAAGCTTTCTTT	CASSPRQGQNTEAFF
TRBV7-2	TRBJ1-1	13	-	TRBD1	TGTGCCAGTCGGGACAGGGGTGGCACTGAAGCTTTCTTT	CASRDRGGTEAFF
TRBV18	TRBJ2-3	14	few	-	TGTGCCAGCTCACCACCGAACGGGGAAGATACGCAGTATTTT	CASSPPNGEDTQYF
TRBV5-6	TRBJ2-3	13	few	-	TGTGCCAGCAGCTTGATCCACTCAGATACGCAGTATTTT	CASSLIHSDTQYF
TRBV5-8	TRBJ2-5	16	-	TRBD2	TGTGCCAGCAGCTTGGAGCCAGCGGGGGGGCCGGGGACCCAGTACTTC	CASSLEPAGGPGTQYF
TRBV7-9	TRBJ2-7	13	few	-	TGTGCCAGCAGCTTTGCAGGGATCCACGAGCAGTACTTC	CASSFAGIHEQYF
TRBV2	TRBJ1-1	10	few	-	TGTGCCAGCAGTGAAGCGAGGGCTTTCTTT	CASSEARAFF
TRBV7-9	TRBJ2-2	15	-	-	TGTGCCAGCAGCTTAGTGGCGACTTACACCGGGGAGCTGTTTTTT	CASSLVATYTGELFF
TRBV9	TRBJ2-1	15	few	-	TGTGCCAGCAGCGTAGAAGGTGACTGGTCCGATGAGCAGTTCTTC	CASSVEGDWSDEQFF
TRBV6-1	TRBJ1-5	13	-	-	TGTGCCAGCAGTGAAGAGGTGGGGGGGACCCAGCATTTT	CASSEEVGGTQHF
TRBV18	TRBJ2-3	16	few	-	TGTGCCAGCTCACCACCCAATAGGGGCTTCACAGATACGCAGTATTTT	CASSPPNRGFTDTQYF
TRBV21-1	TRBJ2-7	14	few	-	TGTGCCAGCAGCAAGCCGGGACAGTCGGGGGAGCAGTACTTC	CASSKPGQSGEQYF
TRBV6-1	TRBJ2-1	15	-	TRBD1	TGTGCCAGCAGTGCGGGGACAGCCCCTGACAATGAGCAGTTCTTC	CASSAGTAPDNEQFF
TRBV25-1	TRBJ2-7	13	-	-	TGTGCCAGCAGTAGACAGGAATCCGACGAGCAGTACTTC	CASSRQESDEQYF
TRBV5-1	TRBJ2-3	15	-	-	TGCGCCAGCAGCCCGAGGGCGGAAAGCACAGATACGCAGTATTTT	CASSPRAESTDTQYF
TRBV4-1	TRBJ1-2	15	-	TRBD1	TGCGCCAGCAGCCTGATTGCTCGACAGGGTAAAGGCTACACCTTC	CASSLIARQGKGYTF
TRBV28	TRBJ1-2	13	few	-	TGTGCCAGCAGTTTAGCCCAGAACTATGGCTACACCTTC	CASSLAQNYGYTF
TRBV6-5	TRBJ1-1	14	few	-	TGTGCCAGCAGTTACTCGGGCCGAGCCGCTGAAGCTTTCTTT	CASSYSGRAAEAFF
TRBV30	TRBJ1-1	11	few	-	TGTGCCTGGCGTATGAACACTGAAGCTTTCTTT	CAWRMNTEAFF
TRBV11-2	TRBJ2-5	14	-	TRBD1	TGTGCCAGCAGCCTTAACAGGGGTCAAGAGACCCAGTACTTC	CASSLNRGQETQYF
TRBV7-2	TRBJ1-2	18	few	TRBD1	TGTGCCAGCAGCTCCGCCCCGACAGGGGGCCCGGGGAAGGATGGCTACACCTTC	CASSSAPTGGPGKDGYTF
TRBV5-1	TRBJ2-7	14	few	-	TGCGCCAGCAGCTTGGAGGACAGTACCTACGAGCAGTACTTC	CASSLEDSTYEQYF
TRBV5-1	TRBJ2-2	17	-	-	TGCGCCAGCAGCTTGGCCGGTAACAGGGCTGTCACCGGGGAGCTGTTTTTT	CASSLAGNRAVTGELFF